This entry is about one TCR beta chain. Its antigen is undetermined. This sample stems from a study of post-analysis software for immune sequencing data. Findings and caveats of the study: Samples from one preparation batch, clustered by F measure, grouped strongly together. Among multiple sclerosis patients, normalized Chao1 diversity was significantly below that of controls. There were roughly five TRBV segments more frequent in patients than controls, and TRBV5-6, TRBV5-1 and TRBV20-1 were among them.

The CDR3 sequence is 14 residues long. Germline CDR1 reads MGHRA; CDR2 reads YSYEKL. V shed 5 bases and J shed 5 bases, with 15 bases lying between them. Tagging with unique molecular identifiers was a feature of the TCR beta cDNA libraries. Starting from approximately 1 to 10 million T cells, the study yielded 460,000 or so cDNA molecules. Each CDR3 protein gets one entry after TCRdb re-called the PCR reads with MiXCR. Among about 540,000 distinct CDR3 sequences listed, approximately 31% were seen once. The sequence derives from a girl younger than 18 with multiple sclerosis. Input material: blood. The J gene is TRBJ2-5, the V gene TRBV4-1; perhaps TRBD2 as D (7 bases). CDR3 coding DNA: TGCGCCAGCAGCACTCCGGGGGGCTGGGAGACCCAGTACTTC. Its protein is CASSTPGGWETQYF.